These T cell receptor beta chains were read from a single sample in a study of shared clonotypes between healthy human individuals. Assay used: immunoSEQ multiplex PCR; TCRdb lists only in-frame clones, some missing. This sample has 110,000 or so clones; about 70% occur once, and the top ten carry 20% to 25%. The sequenced material came from memory CD8+ T cells sorted from blood. Receptor source: a woman in her 30s in good health. Each CDR3 is given with its conserved first and last residue. Each record gives: V gene, clone size, J gene, D gene, CDR3 DNA, CDR3 protein. D genes are given only for firm matches. Part of the rows lack a size; the others show once, few, many or a class for expanded clones.

TRBV2	-	TRBJ1-5	-	TGTGCCAGCGTGGCAGGCTTTAATCAGCCCCAGCATTTT	CASVAGFNQPQHF
TRBV30	-	TRBJ2-7	TRBD1	TGTGCCATTAGGACAGGAGTCTCCTACGAGCAGTACTTC	CAIRTGVSYEQYF
TRBV30	once	TRBJ2-1	-	TGTGCCTGGAGTGTAAGGGGCCGTGTCGGGAGCGCCTACAATGAGCAGTTCTTC	CAWSVRGRVGSAYNEQFF
TRBV4-2	many	TRBJ2-7	TRBD1	TGTGCCAGCAGCCAAGATAGGGGACAGGGGGTACGGGGCGAGCAGTACTTC	CASSQDRGQGVRGEQYF
TRBV9	-	TRBJ2-2	-	TGTGCCAGCAGCGGGATAGGAGGGGCCGGGGAGCTGTTTTTT	CASSGIGGAGELFF
TRBV28	-	TRBJ2-7	TRBD2	TGTGCCAGCAACCCCTCCCCACTAGCGAGCTCCTACGAGCAGTACTTC	CASNPSPLASSYEQYF
TRBV6-4	few	TRBJ2-7	TRBD2	TGTGCCAGCAGCGGACTAGCGGGAACTTCCTACGAGCAGTACTTC	CASSGLAGTSYEQYF
TRBV6-1	-	TRBJ2-7	TRBD1	TGTGCCAGCAGACCTACAGGGGAATCGTACGAGCAGTACTTC	CASRPTGESYEQYF
TRBV12-5	-	TRBJ2-3	-	TGTGCTAGTGCTAAGGGGGCGGGAGACCGCAGAACAGATACGCAGTATTTT	CASAKGAGDRRTDTQYF
TRBV2	-	TRBJ2-3	-	TGTGCCAGCAGCGAATTTGCCGGCCTTCCCCCAGATACGCAGTATTTT	CASSEFAGLPPDTQYF
TRBV5-1	-	TRBJ2-7	TRBD2	TGCGCCAGCACCGATCGGACTAGCGGACTCTACGAGCAGTACTTC	CASTDRTSGLYEQYF